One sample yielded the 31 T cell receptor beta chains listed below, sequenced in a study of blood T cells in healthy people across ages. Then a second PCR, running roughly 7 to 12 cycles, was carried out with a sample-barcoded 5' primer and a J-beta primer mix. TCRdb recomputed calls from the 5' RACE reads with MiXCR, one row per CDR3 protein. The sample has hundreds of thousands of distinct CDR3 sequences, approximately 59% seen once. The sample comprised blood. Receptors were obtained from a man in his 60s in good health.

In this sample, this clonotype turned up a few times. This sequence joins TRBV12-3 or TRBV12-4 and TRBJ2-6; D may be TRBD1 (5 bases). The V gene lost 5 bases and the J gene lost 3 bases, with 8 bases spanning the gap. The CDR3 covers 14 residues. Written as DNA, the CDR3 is TGTGCCAGCAGTGGAACAGGTGGGGCCAACGTCCTGACTTTC. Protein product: CASSGTGGANVLTF.

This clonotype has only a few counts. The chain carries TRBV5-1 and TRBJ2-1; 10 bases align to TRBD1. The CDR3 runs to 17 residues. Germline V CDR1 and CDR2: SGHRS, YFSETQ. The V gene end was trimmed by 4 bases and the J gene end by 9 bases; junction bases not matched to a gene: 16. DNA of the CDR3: TGCGCCAGCAGCCAAGGGAGTTCGGGACAGGGGACCCCTGAGCAGTTCTTC. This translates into CASSQGSSGQGTPEQFF.

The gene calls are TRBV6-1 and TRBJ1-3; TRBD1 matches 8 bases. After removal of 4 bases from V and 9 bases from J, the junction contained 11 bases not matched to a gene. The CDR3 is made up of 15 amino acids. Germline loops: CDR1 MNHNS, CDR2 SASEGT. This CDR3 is CASSGLGQGVGTIYF. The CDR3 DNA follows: TGTGCCAGCAGTGGTCTCGGACAGGGCGTCGGCACCATATATTTT.

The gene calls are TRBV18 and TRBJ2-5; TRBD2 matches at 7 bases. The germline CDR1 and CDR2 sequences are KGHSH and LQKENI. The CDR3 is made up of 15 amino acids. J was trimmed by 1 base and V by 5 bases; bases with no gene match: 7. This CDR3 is CASSEGLAAQETQYF. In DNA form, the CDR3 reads TGTGCCAGCTCAGAGGGGCTAGCGGCCCAAGAGACCCAGTACTTC. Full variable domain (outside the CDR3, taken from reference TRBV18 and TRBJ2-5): NAGVMQNPRHLVRRRGQEARLRCSPMKGHSHVYWYRQLPEEGLKFMVYLQKENIIDESGMPKERFSAEFPKEGPSILRIQQVVRGDSAAYFCASSEGLAAQETQYFGPGTRLLVL.

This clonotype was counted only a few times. The CDR3 is CASSQDLARGRKTQYF. CDR3 bases: TGCGCCAGCAGCCAAGATCTGGCCAGGGGGCGGAAGACCCAGTACTTC. The chain is built from TRBV4-1 and TRBJ2-5; TRBD1 aligns across 8 bases. This CDR3 region has 16 residues. Germline CDR1 reads MGHRA; CDR2 reads YSYEKL. The trim removed 0 bases at V and 6 bases at J, leaving 9 bases unmatched.

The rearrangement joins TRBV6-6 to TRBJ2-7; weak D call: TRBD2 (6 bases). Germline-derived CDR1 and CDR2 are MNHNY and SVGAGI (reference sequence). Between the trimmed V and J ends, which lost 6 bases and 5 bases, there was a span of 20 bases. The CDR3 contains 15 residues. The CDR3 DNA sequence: TGTGCCAGCAGCTTCCCCCGGGGACTTGGGGACGAGCAGTACTTC. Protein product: CASSFPRGLGDEQYF.

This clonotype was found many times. For the CDR3, the DNA is TGTGCCAGCAGCTTAGGCAGATACACAGATACGCAGTATTTT. Translated, it gives CASSLGRYTDTQYF. This sequence joins TRBV3-1 and TRBJ2-3; D gene unclear. The germline V gene has CDR1 LGHDT and CDR2 YNNKEL (reference sequence). The length of the CDR3 is 14 residues. Trimming cost V 5 bases and J 2 bases, with 11 bases left between them.

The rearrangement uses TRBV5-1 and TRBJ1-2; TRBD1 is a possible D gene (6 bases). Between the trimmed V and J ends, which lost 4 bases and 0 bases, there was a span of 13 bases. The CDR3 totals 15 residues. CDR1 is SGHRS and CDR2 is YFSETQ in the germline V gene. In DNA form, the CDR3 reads TGCGCCAGCAGCGACCAAGGACAGTCTAACTATGGCTACACCTTC. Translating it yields CASSDQGQSNYGYTF.

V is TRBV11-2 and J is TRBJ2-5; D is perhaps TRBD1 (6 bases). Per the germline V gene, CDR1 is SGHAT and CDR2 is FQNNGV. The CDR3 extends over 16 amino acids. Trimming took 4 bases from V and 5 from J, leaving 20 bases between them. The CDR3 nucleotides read TGTGCCAGCAGCTCCACCCACAGGGTAGGCGAGGAGACCCAGTACTTC. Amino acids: CASSSTHRVGEETQYF.

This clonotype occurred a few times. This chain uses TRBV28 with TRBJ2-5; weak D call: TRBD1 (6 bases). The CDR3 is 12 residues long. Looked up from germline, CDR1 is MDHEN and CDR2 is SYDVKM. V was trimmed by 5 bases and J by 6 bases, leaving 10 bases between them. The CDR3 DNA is TGTGCCAGCAGTACAGGGTGGAAGACCCAGTACTTC. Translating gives CASSTGWKTQYF.

CDR3 loop: CASSLAPEGETQYF. The CDR3 DNA reads as TGCGCCAGCAGCTTGGCTCCGGAAGGGGAGACCCAGTACTTC. The rearrangement joins TRBV5-1 to TRBJ2-5; D gene ambiguous. The CDR3 runs 14 residues. Germline CDR1 is SGHRS and CDR2 is YFSETQ. V shed 0 bases and J shed 5 bases, with 11 bases lying between them.

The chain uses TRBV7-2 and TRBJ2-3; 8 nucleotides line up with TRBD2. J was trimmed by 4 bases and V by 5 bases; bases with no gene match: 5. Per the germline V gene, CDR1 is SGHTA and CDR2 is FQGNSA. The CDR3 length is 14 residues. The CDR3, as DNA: TGTGCCAGCAGCACGGGACTAGGTCCAGATACGCAGTATTTT. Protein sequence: CASSTGLGPDTQYF.

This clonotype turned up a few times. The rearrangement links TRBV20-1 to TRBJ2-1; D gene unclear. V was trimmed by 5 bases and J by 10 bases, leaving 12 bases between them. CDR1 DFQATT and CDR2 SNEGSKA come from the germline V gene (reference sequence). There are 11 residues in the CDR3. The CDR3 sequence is CSALPEEEQFF. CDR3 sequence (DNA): TGCAGTGCTCTCCCCGAGGAGGAGCAGTTCTTC.

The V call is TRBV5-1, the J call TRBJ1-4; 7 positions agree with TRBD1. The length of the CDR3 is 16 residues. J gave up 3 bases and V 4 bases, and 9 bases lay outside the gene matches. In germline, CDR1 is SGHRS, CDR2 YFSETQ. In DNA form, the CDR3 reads TGCGCCAGCAGCCCCCGACAGGGTCGGGCTAATGAAAAACTGTTTTTT. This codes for CASSPRQGRANEKLFF.

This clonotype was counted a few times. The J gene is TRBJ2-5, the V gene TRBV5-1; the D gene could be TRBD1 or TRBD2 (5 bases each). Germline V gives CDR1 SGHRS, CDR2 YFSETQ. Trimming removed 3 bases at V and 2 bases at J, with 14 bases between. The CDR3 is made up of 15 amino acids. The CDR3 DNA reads TGCGCCAGCAGCTCCCCGGGACGCTCTCAAGAGACCCAGTACTTC. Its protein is CASSSPGRSQETQYF. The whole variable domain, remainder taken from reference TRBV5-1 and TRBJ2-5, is KAGVTQTPRYLIKTRGQQVTLSCSPISGHRSVSWYQQTPGQGLQFLFEYFSETQRNKGNFPGRFSGRQFSNSRSEMNVSTLELGDSALYLCASSSPGRSQETQYFGPGTRLLVL.

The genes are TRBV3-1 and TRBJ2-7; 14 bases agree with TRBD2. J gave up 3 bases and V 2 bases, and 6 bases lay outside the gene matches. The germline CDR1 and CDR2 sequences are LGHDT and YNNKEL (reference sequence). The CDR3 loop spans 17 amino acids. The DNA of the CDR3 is TGTGCCAGCAGCCAACCCGGACTAGCGGGGGGAAGCTACGAGCAGTACTTC. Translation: CASSQPGLAGGSYEQYF.

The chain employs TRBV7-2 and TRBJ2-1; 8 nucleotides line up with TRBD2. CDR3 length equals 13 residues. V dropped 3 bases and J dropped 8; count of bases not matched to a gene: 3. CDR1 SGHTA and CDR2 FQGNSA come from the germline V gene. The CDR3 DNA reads TGTGCCAGCAGCTTTCGGGGGGGCCATGAGCAGTTCTTC. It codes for CASSFRGGHEQFF.

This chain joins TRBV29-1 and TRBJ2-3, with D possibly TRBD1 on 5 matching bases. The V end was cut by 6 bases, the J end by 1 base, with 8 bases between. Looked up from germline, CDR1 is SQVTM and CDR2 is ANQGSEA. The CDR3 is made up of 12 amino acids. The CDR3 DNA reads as TGCAGCGTGGGGCCCCGCACAGATACGCAGTATTTT. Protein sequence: CSVGPRTDTQYF.

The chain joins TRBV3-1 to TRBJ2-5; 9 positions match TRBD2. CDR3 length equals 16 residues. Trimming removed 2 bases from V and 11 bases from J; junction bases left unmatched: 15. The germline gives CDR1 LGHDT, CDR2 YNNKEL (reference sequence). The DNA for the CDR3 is TGTGCCAGCAGCCAACGGCGGGGGGGCCGGGTGAATGAGCAGTACTTC. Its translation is CASSQRRGGRVNEQYF.

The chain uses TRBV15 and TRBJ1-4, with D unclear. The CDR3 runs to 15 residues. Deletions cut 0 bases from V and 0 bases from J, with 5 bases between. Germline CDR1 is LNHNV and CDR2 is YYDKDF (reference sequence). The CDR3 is CATSREVATNEKLFF. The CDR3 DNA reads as TGTGCCACCAGCAGAGAAGTGGCAACTAATGAAAAACTGTTTTTT.

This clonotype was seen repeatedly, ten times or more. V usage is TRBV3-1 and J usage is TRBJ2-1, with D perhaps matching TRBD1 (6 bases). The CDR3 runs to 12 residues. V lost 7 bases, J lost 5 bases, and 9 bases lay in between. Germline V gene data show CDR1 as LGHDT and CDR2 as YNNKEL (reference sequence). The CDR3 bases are TGTGCCAGCACCGGGGACAACAATGAGCAGTTCTTC. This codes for CASTGDNNEQFF.

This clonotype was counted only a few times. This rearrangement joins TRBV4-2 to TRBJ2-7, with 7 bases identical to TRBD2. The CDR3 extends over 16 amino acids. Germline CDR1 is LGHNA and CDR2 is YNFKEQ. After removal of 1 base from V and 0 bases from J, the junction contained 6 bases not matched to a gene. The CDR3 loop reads CASSQATTSSSYEQYF. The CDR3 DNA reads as TGTGCCAGCAGCCAAGCTACGACTAGCTCCTCCTACGAGCAGTACTTC.

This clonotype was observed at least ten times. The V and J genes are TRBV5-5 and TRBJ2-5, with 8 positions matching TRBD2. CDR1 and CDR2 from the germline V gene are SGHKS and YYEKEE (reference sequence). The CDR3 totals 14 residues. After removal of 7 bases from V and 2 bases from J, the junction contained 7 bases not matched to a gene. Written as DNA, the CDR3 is TGTGCCAGCGCAGGGACGGGGGGGCAAGAGACCCAGTACTTC. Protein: CASAGTGGQETQYF. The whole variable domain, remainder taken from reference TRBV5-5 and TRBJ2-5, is DAGVTQSPTHLIKTRGQQVTLRCSPISGHKSVSWYQQVLGQGPQFIFQYYEKEERGRGNFPDRFSARQFPNYSSELNVNALLLGDSALYLCASAGTGGQETQYFGPGTRLLVL.

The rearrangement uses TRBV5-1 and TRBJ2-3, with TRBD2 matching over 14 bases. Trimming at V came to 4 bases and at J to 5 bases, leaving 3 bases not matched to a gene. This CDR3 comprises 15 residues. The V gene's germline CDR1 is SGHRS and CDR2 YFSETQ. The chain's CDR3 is CASSQTSGGGDTQYF. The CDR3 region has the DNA TGCGCCAGCAGCCAGACTAGCGGGGGGGGAGATACGCAGTATTTT.

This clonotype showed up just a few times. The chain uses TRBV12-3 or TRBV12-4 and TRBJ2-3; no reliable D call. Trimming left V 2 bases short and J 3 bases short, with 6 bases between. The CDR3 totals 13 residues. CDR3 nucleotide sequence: TGTGCCAGCAGTTTATTTAGGACAGATACGCAGTATTTT. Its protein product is CASSLFRTDTQYF.

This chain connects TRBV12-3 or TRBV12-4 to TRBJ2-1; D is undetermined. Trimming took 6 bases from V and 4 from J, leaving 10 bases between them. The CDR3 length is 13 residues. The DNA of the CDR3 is TGTGCCAGCAGCCAACAACGGTACAATGAGCAGTTCTTC. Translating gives CASSQQRYNEQFF.

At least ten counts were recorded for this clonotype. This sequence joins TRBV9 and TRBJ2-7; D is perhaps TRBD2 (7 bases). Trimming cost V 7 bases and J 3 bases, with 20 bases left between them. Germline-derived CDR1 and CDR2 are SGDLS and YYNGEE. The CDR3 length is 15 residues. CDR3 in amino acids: CASSKGGGCNYEQYF. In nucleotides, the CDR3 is TGTGCCAGCTCCAAAGGGGGAGGGTGTAACTACGAGCAGTACTTC.

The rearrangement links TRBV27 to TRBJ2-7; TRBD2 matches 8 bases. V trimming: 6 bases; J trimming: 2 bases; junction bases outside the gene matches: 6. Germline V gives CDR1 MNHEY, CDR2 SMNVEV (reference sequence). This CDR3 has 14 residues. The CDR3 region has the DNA TGTGCCAGCAGATTAACGGGGGGGCCCTACGAGCAGTACTTC. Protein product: CASRLTGGPYEQYF.

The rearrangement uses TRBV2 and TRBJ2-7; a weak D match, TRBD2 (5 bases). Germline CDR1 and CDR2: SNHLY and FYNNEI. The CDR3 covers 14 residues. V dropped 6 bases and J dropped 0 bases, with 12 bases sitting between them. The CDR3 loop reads CASRVDWSSYEQYF. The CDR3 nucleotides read TGTGCCAGCAGGGTGGACTGGAGCTCCTACGAGCAGTACTTC. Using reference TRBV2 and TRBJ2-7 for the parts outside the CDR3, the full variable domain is EPEVTQTPSHQVTQMGQEVILRCVPISNHLYFYWYRQILGQKVEFLVSFYNNEISEKSEIFDDQFSVERPDGSNFTLKIRSTKLEDSAMYFCASRVDWSSYEQYFGPGTRLTVT.

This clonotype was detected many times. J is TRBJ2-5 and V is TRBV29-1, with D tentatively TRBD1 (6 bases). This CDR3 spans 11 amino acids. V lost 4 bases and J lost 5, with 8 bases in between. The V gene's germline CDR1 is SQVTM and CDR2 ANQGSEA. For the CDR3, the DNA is TGCAGCGTTGGCAGGGGTGAGACCCAGTACTTC. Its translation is CSVGRGETQYF.

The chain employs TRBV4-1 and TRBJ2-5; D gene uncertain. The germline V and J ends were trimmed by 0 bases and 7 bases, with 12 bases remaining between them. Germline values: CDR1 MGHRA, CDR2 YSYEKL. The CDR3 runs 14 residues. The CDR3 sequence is CASSQEGQAWTQYF. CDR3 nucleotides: TGCGCCAGCAGCCAAGAGGGTCAGGCTTGGACCCAGTACTTC.